Following are 14 T cell receptor beta chains from one sample sequenced in a study of shared clonotypes between healthy human individuals. Method: immunoSEQ multiplex PCR; TCRdb's copy keeps in-frame clones and lacks some. This sample has around 560,000 clones, with 95% found just once. The naive CD8 subset, CD45RO-negative cells positively selected for CCR7, excluded terminally differentiated effector memory CD45RA+ cells. The sequencing sample was made of naive CD8+ T cells sorted from blood. The receptors come from a woman aged 30 to 39 in good health.

The gene calls are TRBV7-3 and TRBJ1-2; D call uncertain. The CDR3 is 13 residues long. Germline CDR1 and CDR2: SGHTA and FQGTGA. The ends were cut back, 5 bases at V and 8 bases at J, with 15 bases in the middle. This CDR3 is CASSPDLGGGYTF. The CDR3 DNA reads TGTGCCAGCAGCCCCGACTTAGGAGGAGGCTACACCTTC.

This sequence joins TRBV4-1 and TRBJ2-7, with TRBD2 identical over 9 bases. The V segment lost 4 bases and the J segment 3 bases; nucleotides outside the gene matches: 4. The CDR3 extends over 14 amino acids. Germline CDR1 and CDR2: MGHRA and YSYEKL. Here the CDR3 DNA reads TGCGCCAGCAGCCCCACGACTAGCGGCTACGAGCAGTACTTC. Translation gives CASSPTTSGYEQYF.

The chain is built from TRBV5-1 and TRBJ2-3, with TRBD2 matching over 8 bases. The CDR3 totals 16 residues. The J segment lost 1 base and the V segment lost 3 bases, leaving 7 bases of the junction unmatched. CDR1 and CDR2 (germline): SGHRS, YFSETQ. Here the CDR3 DNA reads TGCGCCAGCAGCTCGCGAGCGGGAGCGGGCACAGATACGCAGTATTTT. It specifies CASSSRAGAGTDTQYF. The entire variable domain, with the rest obtained from reference TRBV5-1 and TRBJ2-3, is as follows: KAGVTQTPRYLIKTRGQQVTLSCSPISGHRSVSWYQQTPGQGLQFLFEYFSETQRNKGNFPGRFSGRQFSNSRSEMNVSTLELGDSALYLCASSSRAGAGTDTQYFGPGTRLTVL.

This clone appeared a single time. This rearrangement joins TRBV19 to TRBJ2-1, with D perhaps matching TRBD2 (6 bases). The CDR3 sequence is 12 residues long. With 1 base removed from V and 15 bases from J, the gap between germline ends came to 13 bases. Germline CDR1 reads LNHDA; CDR2 reads SQIVND (reference sequence). CDR3 amino acids: CASSIASGTPFF. As DNA, the CDR3 is TGTGCCAGTAGTATAGCCTCCGGGACTCCGTTCTTC.

The chain carries TRBV7-6 and TRBJ2-3; D uncertain. V was trimmed by 1 base and J by 3 bases, leaving 2 bases between them. The CDR3 totals 12 residues. CDR1 and CDR2 from the germline V gene are SGHVS and FNYEAQ. This CDR3 reads CASSLDTDTQYF. Written as DNA, the CDR3 is TGTGCCAGCAGCTTAGATACAGATACGCAGTATTTT.

The chain links TRBV28 to TRBJ1-5; 8 bases fit TRBD1. Germline V gene lookup returns CDR1 MDHEN and CDR2 SYDVKM. After removal of 6 bases from V and 5 bases from J, the junction contained 9 bases not matched to a gene. This CDR3 region has 15 residues. CDR3 sequence reads: CASSPGTGVYQPQHF. The CDR3 DNA sequence: TGTGCCAGCAGCCCCGGGACAGGAGTTTATCAGCCCCAGCATTTT.

V and J are TRBV4-1 and TRBJ1-5; TRBD1 matches 8 bases. This CDR3 is 14 amino acids long. Germline V gene lookup returns CDR1 MGHRA and CDR2 YSYEKL. With V trimmed by 3 bases and J by 7 bases, 5 bases remained unmatched. DNA for the CDR3: TGCGCCAGCAGCCAGAGACAGGGGAAGCAGCCCCAGCATTTT. It is translated as CASSQRQGKQPQHF.

The gene calls are TRBV27 and TRBJ1-2, with D perhaps TRBD1 (6 bases). V was shortened by 2 bases and J by 2 bases, with 12 bases between the two germline ends. The CDR3 consists of 15 residues. The germline V gene has CDR1 MNHEY and CDR2 SMNVEV (reference sequence). The CDR3 loop is CASSLARGSNYGYTF. CDR3 nucleotide sequence: TGTGCCAGCAGTTTAGCCAGGGGTAGCAACTATGGCTACACCTTC.

The rearrangement links TRBV7-9 to TRBJ2-7; perhaps TRBD1 as D (6 bases). Trimming removed 1 base from V and 6 bases from J, with 13 bases in between. CDR1 is SEHNR and CDR2 is FQNEAQ in the germline V gene (reference sequence). This CDR3 region has 14 residues. The DNA of the CDR3 is TGTGCCAGCAGCTTAGGAGGGACACCGATCGAGCAGTACTTC. It codes for CASSLGGTPIEQYF. Based on the CDR3 plus reference TRBV7-9 and TRBJ2-7, the full variable domain is DTGVSQNPRHKITKRGQNVTFRCDPISEHNRLYWYRQTLGQGPEFLTYFQNEAQLEKSRLLSDRFSAERPKGSFSTLEIQRTEQGDSAMYLCASSLGGTPIEQYFGPGTRLTVT.

The chain combines TRBV9 with TRBJ2-7, with 7 bases fitting TRBD1. The CDR3 loop spans 14 amino acids. The junction had 7 bases not matched to a gene; V was cut back by 5 bases and J by 2 bases. CDR1 and CDR2 from the germline V gene are SGDLS and YYNGEE. The CDR3 loop is CASSPRDSTYEQYF. CDR3 in DNA: TGTGCCAGCAGTCCCCGGGACAGCACCTACGAGCAGTACTTC.

The chain couples TRBV28 to TRBJ2-6; the match to TRBD1 covers 7 bases. This CDR3 comprises 19 residues. The V segment lost 5 bases and the J segment 0 bases; nucleotides outside the gene matches: 13. CDR1 and CDR2 from the germline V gene are MDHEN and SYDVKM. The CDR3 spells CASSPIGRTGFSGANVLTF. The CDR3 nucleotides are TGTGCCAGCAGTCCCATCGGAAGGACAGGATTCTCTGGGGCCAACGTCCTGACTTTC.

The chain uses TRBV5-4 and TRBJ2-3, with TRBD1 identical over 9 bases. The J segment lost 2 bases and the V segment lost 4 bases, leaving 8 bases of the junction unmatched. There are 16 residues in the CDR3. The germline CDR1 and CDR2 sequences are SGHNT and YYREEE (reference sequence). This CDR3 is CASSRLQGASTDTQYF. The CDR3, as DNA: TGTGCCAGCAGCAGACTACAGGGGGCTTCCACAGATACGCAGTATTTT.

The sample holds a few counts of this clone. This chain joins TRBV5-4 and TRBJ2-1; possibly TRBD2 for D (6 bases). V was pared by 6 bases and J by 10 bases, with 11 bases between. The germline CDR1 and CDR2 sequences are SGHNT and YYREEE (reference sequence). This CDR3 has 11 amino acids. The CDR3 DNA sequence: TGTGCCAGCACGGCTAGCGAAGAGCAGTTCTTC. It is translated as CASTASEEQFF.

A remark on this clone: An end of the junction differs from the germline gene, which may be a read error. The chain combines TRBV5-4 with TRBJ2-7, with 9 positions matching TRBD1. Germline V gene sequence: CDR1 SGHNT, CDR2 YYREEE (reference sequence). CDR3 size: 12 residues. CDR3 protein: CASRAGTGSENF. The CDR3 DNA is TGTGCCAGCAGGGCCGGGACAGGGAGCGAGAACTTC.